This TCR beta chain appears in the sequencing data of a study of Ad26.COV2.S vaccination and SARS-CoV-2 variants. Turning to the study itself: Dosing was one shot or two shots 56 days apart.

Treatment defined: 15 to 20 received Ad26.COV2.S at low or high dose, single or two shots; about five received placebo; per-sample allocation not given. After the first vaccine or placebo injection, samples were drawn on day 63. The CDR3 totals 14 residues. In germline, CDR1 is LNHDA, CDR2 SQIVND (reference sequence). The V and J ends lost 6 bases and 3 bases respectively, with 12 bases between them. Clones were sequenced by immunoSEQ multiplex PCR, and TCRdb holds only the in-frame ones, with some missing. In the table there are around 240,000 clones, around 89% of which are singletons. The sequence came from a person between 18 and 65 years old who received the Ad26.COV2.S COVID-19 vaccine or a placebo. This chain uses TRBV19 with TRBJ1-5; weak D call: TRBD1 (6 bases). The sample here was peripheral blood, taken in a trial of Ad26.COV2.S vaccine versus placebo. The CDR3: CASRGGQPNQPQHF. The CDR3 bases are TGTGCCAGTAGAGGAGGACAGCCCAATCAGCCCCAGCATTTT.